This T cell receptor (beta chain) was recovered during a study of Tregs in tolerant kidney transplant recipients. Study results and limitations: Expanding Tregs on activated donor B cells appeared to best identify donor-specific TCRbeta clones. Validation in larger populations is needed because few patients were studied. Changing PCR primers prevented nucleotide comparison between some patients' samples.

Recipient PBMCs carried a CFSE label and met irradiated graft donor PBMCs for over five days before FACS sorting. Germline V lookup: CDR1 SGHTA, CDR2 FQGTGA. Trimming cost V 8 bases and J 8 bases; bases outside gene matches: 12. The CDR3 has 14 amino acids. This clone is deemed large. Its antigen is undetermined. Sequenced by immunoSEQ multiplex PCR; TCRdb stores in-frame clones only, minus some. The sample consists of about 8,300 clones, about 35% of them appearing once. The chain carries TRBV7-3 and TRBJ2-1; 7 nucleotides match TRBD2. The sequence derives from a human patient who received a combined kidney and bone marrow transplant. This sample comprised CD8+ T cells from blood cultured with allogeneic cells, obtained before the transplant. The CDR3 protein is CASARLAGPDEQFF. The CDR3 bases are TGTGCCAGCGCTCGATTAGCGGGTCCGGATGAGCAGTTCTTC.